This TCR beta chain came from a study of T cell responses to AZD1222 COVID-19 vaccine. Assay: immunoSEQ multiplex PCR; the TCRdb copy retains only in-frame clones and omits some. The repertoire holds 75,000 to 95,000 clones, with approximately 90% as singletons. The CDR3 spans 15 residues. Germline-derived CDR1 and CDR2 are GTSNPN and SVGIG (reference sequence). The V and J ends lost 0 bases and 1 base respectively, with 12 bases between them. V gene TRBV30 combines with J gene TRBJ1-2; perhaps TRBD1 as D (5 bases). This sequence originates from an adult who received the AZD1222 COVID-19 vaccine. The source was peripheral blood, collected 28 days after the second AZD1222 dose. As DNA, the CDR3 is TGTGCCTGGAGTGTAGGGGCAGGGTATAACTATGGCTACACCTTC. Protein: CAWSVGAGYNYGYTF.